The clone carrying this T cell receptor beta chain has more than one count but fewer than ten. Its antigen remains unidentified. This record comes from a study of regulatory T cells in long-lasting Graves disease. Findings and limits, study-wide: Persistent Graves' cases showed lower TCR diversity than newly diagnosed cases. TRBV28, TRBJ1-2 and TRBJ2-5 emerged as the favored segments in persistent disease. Among the persistent patients, thousands of public clonotypes were shared, more than the roughly 900 shared among new patients.

This CDR3 is built from 13 residues. Trimming took off 5 bases at V and 4 bases at J, with 11 bases between the two ends. Sequencing libraries for TCR beta were prepared with iRepertoire HTBI primers and Arm-PCR of CDR3 regions. One entry per CDR3 protein, called by TCRdb with MiXCR from the multiplex PCR reads. This table has about 400,000 distinct CDR3 sequences, less than 25% appearing once. As to time point: persistent/refractory GD, antithyroid drugs over 5 years with positive TRAb. With RNA extracted from PBMCs as input, the TCR library was made. Around 8.2 milliliters of peripheral blood were drawn into EDTA tubes.

This material consisted of peripheral blood mononuclear cells (PBMCs), taken when the disease was refractory, from a patient treated with antithyroid drugs. The chain couples TRBV12-3 or TRBV12-4 to TRBJ1-2; the D gene is possibly TRBD1 (6 bases). The receptor comes from a female donor with Graves disease. The CDR3 nucleotides read TGTGCCAGCAGTATCCGGGACACCTATGGCTACACCTTC. Its translation: CASSIRDTYGYTF.